This T cell receptor (beta chain) was captured by sequencing in a study of naive and memory T cell subsets. Germline CDR1 and CDR2: DFQATT and SNEGSKA (reference sequence). The CDR3 sequence is 15 residues long. V lost 3 bases and J 2 bases, leaving 14 bases between the germline ends. An equimolar mix of two oligonucleotides served as the beta constant-region primer for TRBC1 and TRBC2. The ligated cDNA underwent four PCR rounds using SP2 and nested alpha and beta constant-region primers. TCRdb recomputed calls from the UMI-ligation and nested PCR reads with MiXCR, one row per CDR3 protein. The sample lists about 80,000 distinct CDR3 sequences, under 15% occurring once. CD4+ T cell IFNgamma after overnight CMV lysate exposure gave donor CMV status.

J is TRBJ1-5 and V is TRBV20-1; possible D gene TRBD1, 6 bases. The TCR sequence derives from a human donor in good health. The sample taken for sequencing was central memory CD4+ T cells from blood. CDR3 region: CSASNRAGGNQPQHF. CDR3 nucleotide sequence: TGCAGTGCTAGTAACAGGGCGGGTGGCAATCAGCCCCAGCATTTT.